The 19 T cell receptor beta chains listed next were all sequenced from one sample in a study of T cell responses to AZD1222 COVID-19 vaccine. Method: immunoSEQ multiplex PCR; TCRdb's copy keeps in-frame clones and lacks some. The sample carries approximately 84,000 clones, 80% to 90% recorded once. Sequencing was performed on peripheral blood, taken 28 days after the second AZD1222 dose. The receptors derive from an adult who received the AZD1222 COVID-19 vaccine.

The CDR3 loop is CSAISRTEAFF. The CDR3 region has the DNA TGCAGTGCTATAAGTCGTACTGAAGCTTTCTTT. This rearrangement joins TRBV20-1 to TRBJ1-1; D is unclear. V dropped 4 bases and J dropped 5 bases, with 8 bases sitting between them. In germline, CDR1 is DFQATT, CDR2 SNEGSKA (reference sequence). This CDR3 is 11 amino acids long.

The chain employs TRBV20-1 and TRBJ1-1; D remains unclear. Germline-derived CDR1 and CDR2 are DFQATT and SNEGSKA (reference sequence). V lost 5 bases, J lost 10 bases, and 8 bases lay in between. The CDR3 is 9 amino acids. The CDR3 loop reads CSADPRAFF. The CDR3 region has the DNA TGCAGTGCTGACCCCAGAGCTTTCTTT.

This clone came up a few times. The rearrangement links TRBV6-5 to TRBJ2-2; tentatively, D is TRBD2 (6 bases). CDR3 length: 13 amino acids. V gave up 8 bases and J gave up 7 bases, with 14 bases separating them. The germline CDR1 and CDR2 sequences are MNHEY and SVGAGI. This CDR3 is CASHPGDGGELFF. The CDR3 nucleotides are TGTGCCAGCCATCCGGGGGATGGCGGGGAGCTGTTTTTT.

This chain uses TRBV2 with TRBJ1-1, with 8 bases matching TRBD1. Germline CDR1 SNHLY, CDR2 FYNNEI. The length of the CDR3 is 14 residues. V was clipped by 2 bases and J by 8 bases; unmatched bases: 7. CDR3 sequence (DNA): TGTGCCAGCAGTGAACGGTACAGGGGGGCCGAAGCTTTCTTT. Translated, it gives CASSERYRGAEAFF.

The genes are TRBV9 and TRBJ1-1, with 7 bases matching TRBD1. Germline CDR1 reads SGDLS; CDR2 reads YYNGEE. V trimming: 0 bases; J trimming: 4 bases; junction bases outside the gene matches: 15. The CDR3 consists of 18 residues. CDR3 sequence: CASSVVSLRQGYGTEAFF. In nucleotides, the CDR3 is TGTGCCAGCAGCGTAGTTTCCTTGAGACAGGGCTACGGCACTGAAGCTTTCTTT.

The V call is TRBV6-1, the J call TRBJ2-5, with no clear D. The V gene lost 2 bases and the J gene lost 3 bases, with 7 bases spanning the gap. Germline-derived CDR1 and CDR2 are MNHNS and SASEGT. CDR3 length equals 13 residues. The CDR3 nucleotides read TGTGCCAGCAGTGAAAGGCCGAAAGAGACCCAGTACTTC. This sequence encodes CASSERPKETQYF.

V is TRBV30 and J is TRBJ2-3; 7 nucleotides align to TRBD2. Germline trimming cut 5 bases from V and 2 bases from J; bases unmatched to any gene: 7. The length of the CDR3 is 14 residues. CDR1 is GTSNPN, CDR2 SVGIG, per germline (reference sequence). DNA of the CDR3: TGTGCCTGGTCTAGCGGCCCCCTCACAGATACGCAGTATTTT. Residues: CAWSSGPLTDTQYF.

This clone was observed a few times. The CDR3, as DNA: TGCGCCAGCGGCTACAGGGGGCGTGAGACCCAGTACTTC. Translating it yields CASGYRGRETQYF. The chain combines TRBV23-1 with TRBJ2-5, with 9 bases lining up with TRBD1. TRBV23-1 is an ORF; its function is uncertain. The CDR3 length is 13 residues. The V and J ends lost 8 bases and 5 bases, in that order; junction bases with no gene match: 6.

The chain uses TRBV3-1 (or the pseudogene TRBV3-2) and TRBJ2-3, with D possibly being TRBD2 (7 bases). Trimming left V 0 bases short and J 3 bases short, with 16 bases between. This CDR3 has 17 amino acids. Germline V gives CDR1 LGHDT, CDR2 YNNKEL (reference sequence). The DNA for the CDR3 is TGTGCCAGCAGCCAAGATGTGGGGGGGGGCGCGACAGATACGCAGTATTTT. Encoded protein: CASSQDVGGGATDTQYF.

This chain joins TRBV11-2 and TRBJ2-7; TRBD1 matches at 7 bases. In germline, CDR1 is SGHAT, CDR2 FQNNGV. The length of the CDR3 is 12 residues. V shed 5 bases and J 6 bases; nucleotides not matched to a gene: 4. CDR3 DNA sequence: TGTGCCAGCAGCGAACAGGGGACCGAGCAGTACTTC. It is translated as CASSEQGTEQYF.

DNA of the CDR3: TGTGCCAGCAGCCTACAGGGAGGCACAGATACGCAGTATTTT. It codes for CASSLQGGTDTQYF. The chain has TRBV6-4 and TRBJ2-3; D is possibly TRBD1 (6 bases). CDR1 and CDR2 (germline): MRHNA, SNTAGT. Between the trimmed V and J ends, which lost 6 bases and 1 base, there was a span of 11 bases. This CDR3 has 14 amino acids.

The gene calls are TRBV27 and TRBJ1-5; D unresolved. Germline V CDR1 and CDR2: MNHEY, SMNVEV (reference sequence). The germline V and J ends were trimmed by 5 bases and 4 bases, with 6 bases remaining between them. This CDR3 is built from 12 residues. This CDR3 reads CASSESNQPQHF. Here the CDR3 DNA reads TGTGCCAGCAGTGAGTCGAATCAGCCCCAGCATTTT.

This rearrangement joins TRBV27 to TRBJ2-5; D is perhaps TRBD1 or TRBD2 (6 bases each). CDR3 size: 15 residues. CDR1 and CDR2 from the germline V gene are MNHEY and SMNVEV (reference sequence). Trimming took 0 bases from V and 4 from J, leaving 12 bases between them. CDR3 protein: CASSLSAGGGETQYF. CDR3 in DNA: TGTGCCAGCAGTTTATCGGCCGGGGGCGGAGAGACCCAGTACTTC.

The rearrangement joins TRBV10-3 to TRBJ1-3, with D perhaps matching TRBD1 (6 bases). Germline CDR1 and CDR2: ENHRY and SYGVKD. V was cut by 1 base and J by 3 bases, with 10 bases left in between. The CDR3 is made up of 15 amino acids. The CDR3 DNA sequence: TGTGCCATCAGTGAGTGGGACACGGTTGGAAACACCATATATTTT. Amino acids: CAISEWDTVGNTIYF.

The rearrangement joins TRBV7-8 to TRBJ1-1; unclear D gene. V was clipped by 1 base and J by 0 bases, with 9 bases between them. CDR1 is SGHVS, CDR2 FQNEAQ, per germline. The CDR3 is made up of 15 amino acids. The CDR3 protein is CASSLDRRMNTEAFF. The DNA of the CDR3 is TGTGCCAGCAGCTTAGATCGGAGAATGAACACTGAAGCTTTCTTT.

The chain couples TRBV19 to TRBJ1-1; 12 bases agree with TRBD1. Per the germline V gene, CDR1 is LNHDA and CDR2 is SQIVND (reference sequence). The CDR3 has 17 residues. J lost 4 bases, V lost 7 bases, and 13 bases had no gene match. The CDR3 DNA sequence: TGTGCCAGTACCCTCGGGACAGGGGGCCTTACCATCACTGAAGCTTTCTTT. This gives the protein CASTLGTGGLTITEAFF.

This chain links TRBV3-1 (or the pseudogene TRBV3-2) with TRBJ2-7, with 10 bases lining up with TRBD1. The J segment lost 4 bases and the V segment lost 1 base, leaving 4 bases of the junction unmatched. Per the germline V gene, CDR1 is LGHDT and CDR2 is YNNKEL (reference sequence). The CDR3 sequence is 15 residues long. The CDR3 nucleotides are TGTGCCAGCAGCCAAGGACAGGGGGCGAGATACGAGCAGTACTTC. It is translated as CASSQGQGARYEQYF.

CDR3 in DNA: TGTGCCAGTAGTCCCGGGACAGGGGGCTTGCAGCCCCAGCATTTT. Protein sequence: CASSPGTGGLQPQHF. The chain recombines TRBV19 with TRBJ1-5; 12 nucleotides align to TRBD1. CDR1 is LNHDA, CDR2 SQIVND, per germline (reference sequence). CDR3 length: 15 amino acids. Trimming removed 5 bases from V and 7 bases from J; junction bases left unmatched: 6.

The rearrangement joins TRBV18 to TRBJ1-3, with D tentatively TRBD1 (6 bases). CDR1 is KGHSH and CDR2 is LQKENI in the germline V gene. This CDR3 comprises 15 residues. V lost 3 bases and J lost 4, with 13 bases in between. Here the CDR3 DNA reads TGTGCCAGCTCACCGGAAACAGGGTTCGGAAACACCATATATTTT. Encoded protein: CASSPETGFGNTIYF.